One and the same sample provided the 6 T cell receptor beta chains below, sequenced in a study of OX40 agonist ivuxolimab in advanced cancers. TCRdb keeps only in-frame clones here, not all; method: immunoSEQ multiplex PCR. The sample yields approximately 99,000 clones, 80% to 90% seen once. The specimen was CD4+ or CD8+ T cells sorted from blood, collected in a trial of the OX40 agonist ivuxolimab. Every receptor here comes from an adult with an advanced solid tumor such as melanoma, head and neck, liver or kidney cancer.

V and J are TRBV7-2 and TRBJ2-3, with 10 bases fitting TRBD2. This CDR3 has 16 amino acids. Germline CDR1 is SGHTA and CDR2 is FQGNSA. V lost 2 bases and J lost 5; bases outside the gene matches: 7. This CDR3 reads CASSLLAGGGGDTQYF. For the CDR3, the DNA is TGTGCCAGCAGCTTATTAGCGGGAGGAGGGGGAGATACGCAGTATTTT. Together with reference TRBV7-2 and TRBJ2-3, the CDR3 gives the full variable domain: GAGVSQSPSNKVTEKGKDVELRCDPISGHTALYWYRQSLGQGLEFLIYFQGNSAPDKSGLPSDRFSAERTGGSVSTLTIQRTQQEDSAVYLCASSLLAGGGGDTQYFGPGTRLTVL.

CDR3 loop: CASSEMGRGGELFF. In DNA form, the CDR3 reads TGTGCCAGCAGTGAAATGGGGCGTGGCGGGGAGCTGTTTTTT. This sequence joins TRBV25-1 and TRBJ2-2, with D perhaps TRBD1 (5 bases). The germline gives CDR1 MGHDK, CDR2 SYGVNS. The CDR3 spans 14 residues. V was pared by 2 bases and J by 7 bases, with 11 bases between.

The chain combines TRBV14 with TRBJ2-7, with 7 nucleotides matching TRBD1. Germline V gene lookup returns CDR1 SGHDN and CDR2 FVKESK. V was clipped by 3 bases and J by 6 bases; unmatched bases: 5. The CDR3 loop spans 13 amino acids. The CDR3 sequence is CASSQQQGSEQYF. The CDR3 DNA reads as TGTGCCAGCAGCCAGCAACAGGGGTCCGAGCAGTACTTC.

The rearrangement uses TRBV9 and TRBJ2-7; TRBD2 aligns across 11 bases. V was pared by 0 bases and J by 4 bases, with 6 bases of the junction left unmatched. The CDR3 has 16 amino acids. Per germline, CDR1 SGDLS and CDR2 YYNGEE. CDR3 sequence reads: CASSVAPSGGFYEQYF. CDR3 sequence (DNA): TGTGCCAGCAGCGTAGCCCCTAGCGGGGGGTTTTACGAGCAGTACTTC. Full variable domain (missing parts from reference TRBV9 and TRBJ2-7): DSGVTQTPKHLITATGQRVTLRCSPRSGDLSVYWYQQSLDQGLQFLIQYYNGEERAKGNILERFSAQQFPDLHSELNLSSLELGDSALYFCASSVAPSGGFYEQYFGPGTRLTVT.

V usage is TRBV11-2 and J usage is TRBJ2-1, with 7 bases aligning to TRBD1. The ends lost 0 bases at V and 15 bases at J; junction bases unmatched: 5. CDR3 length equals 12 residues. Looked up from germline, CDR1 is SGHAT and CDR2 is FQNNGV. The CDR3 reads CASSLDYGTAFF. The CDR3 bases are TGTGCCAGCAGCTTAGATTACGGGACAGCGTTCTTC.

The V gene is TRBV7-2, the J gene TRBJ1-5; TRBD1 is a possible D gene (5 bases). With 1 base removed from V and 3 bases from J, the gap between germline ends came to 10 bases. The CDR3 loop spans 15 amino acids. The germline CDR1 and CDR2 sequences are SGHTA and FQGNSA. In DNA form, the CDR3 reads TGTGCCAGCAGCTTAGTCGCTGGGGCCAATCAGCCCCAGCATTTT. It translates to CASSLVAGANQPQHF.